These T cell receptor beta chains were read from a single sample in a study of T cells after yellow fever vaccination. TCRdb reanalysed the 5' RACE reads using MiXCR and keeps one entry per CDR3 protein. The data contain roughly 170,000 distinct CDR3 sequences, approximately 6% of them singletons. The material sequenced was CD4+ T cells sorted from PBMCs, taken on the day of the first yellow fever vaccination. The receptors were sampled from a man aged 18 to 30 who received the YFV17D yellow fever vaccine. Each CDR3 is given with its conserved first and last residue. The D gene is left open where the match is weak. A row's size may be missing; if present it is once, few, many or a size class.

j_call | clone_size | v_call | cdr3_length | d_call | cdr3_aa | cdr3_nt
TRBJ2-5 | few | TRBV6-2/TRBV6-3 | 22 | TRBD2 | CASSPDPNPGTSGGPAQETQYF | TGTGCCAGCAGTCCGGACCCCAACCCCGGGACTAGCGGGGGACCCGCTCAAGAGACCCAGTACTTC
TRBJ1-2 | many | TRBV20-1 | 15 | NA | CSARGGDGANYGYTF | TGCAGTGCTAGGGGAGGGGACGGGGCTAACTATGGCTACACCTTC
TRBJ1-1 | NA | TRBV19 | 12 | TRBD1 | CASTPGGSKAFF | TGTGCCAGTACCCCAGGGGGAAGTAAAGCTTTCTTT
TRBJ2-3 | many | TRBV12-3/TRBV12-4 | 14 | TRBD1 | CASTPGQGAGTQYF | TGTGCCAGCACCCCGGGACAGGGGGCTGGTACGCAGTATTTT
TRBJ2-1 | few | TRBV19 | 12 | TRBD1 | CASGTGHNEQFF | TGTGCCAGCGGGACAGGCCACAATGAGCAGTTCTTC
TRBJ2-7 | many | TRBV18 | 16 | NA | CASSPRAGAGSYEQYF | TGTGCCAGCTCACCCCGAGCAGGGGCGGGCTCCTACGAGCAGTACTTC
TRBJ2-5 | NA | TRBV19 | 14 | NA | CASKGEVAEETQYF | TGTGCCAGTAAGGGCGAGGTGGCCGAAGAGACCCAGTACTTC
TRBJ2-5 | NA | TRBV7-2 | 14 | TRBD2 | CASSSSGGAGTQYF | TGTGCCAGCAGCTCAAGCGGGGGGGCGGGGACCCAGTACTTC
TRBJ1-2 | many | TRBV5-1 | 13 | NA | CASSLSGVYGYTF | TGCGCCAGCAGCTTATCGGGGGTCTATGGCTACACCTTC
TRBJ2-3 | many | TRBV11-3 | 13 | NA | CASSLIGGDTQYF | TGTGCCAGCAGCTTAATAGGAGGAGATACGCAGTATTTT
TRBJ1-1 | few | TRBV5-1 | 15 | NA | CASSLGGGRTTEAFF | TGCGCCAGCAGCTTGGGAGGAGGCCGAACCACTGAAGCTTTCTTT
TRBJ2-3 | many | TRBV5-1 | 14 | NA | CASSGGPGRNTQYF | TGCGCCAGCAGCGGGGGGCCGGGGAGAAATACGCAGTATTTT
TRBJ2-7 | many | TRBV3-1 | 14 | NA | CASSPGAGYHEQYF | TGTGCCAGCAGCCCAGGGGCCGGGTACCACGAGCAGTACTTC
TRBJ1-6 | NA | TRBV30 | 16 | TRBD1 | CACPRAGRGFDSPLHF | TGTGCCTGCCCAAGAGCGGGCAGGGGGTTTGATTCACCCCTCCACTTT
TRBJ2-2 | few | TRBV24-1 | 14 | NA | CATSEAGLAGELFF | TGTGCCACCAGTGAGGCCGGGTTGGCCGGGGAGCTGTTTTTT
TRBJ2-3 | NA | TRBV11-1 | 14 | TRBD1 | CASSRDRGTDTHYF | TGTGCCAGCAGCCGGGACAGGGGCACAGATACGCATTATTTT